The entry that follows covers one TCR beta chain sequence. The data are from a study of blood T cell repertoires in COVID-19. Study at large: Italy, Spain and the United States were the sources of the convalescent and acute COVID-19 samples.

J lost 10 bases, V lost 5 bases, and 8 bases had no gene match. CDR1 and CDR2 from the germline V gene are LNHDA and SQIVND (reference sequence). The length of the CDR3 is 14 residues. Here immunoSEQ multiplex PCR was the method, and the copy in TCRdb shows in-frame clones only, minus some. This sample has 150,000 to 180,000 clones, with roughly 84% found just once. Enrollment of patients from Seattle took place during active infection, with longitudinal follow-up. The gene calls are TRBV19 and TRBJ1-1; the match to TRBD1 covers 12 bases. The sequenced sample consisted of peripheral blood. This clonotype originated in a man between 60 and 75 years old with COVID-19, enrolled during active disease. The DNA for the CDR3 is TGTGCCAGTAGTGGGGGACAGGGGGCTGATGGAGCTTTCTTT. Translation: CASSGGQGADGAFF.